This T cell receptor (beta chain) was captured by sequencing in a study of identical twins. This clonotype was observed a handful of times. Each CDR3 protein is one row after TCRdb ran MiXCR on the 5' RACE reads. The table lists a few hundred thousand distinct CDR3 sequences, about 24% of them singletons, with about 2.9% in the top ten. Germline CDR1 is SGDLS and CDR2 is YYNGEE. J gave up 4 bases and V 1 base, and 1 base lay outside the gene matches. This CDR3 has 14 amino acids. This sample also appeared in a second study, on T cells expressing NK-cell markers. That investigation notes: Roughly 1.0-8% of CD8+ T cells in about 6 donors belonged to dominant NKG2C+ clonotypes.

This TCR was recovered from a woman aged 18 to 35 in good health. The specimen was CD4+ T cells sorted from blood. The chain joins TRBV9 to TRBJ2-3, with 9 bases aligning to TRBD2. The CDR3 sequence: CASSVQREADTQYF. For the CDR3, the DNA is TGTGCCAGCAGCGTACAGCGGGAGGCAGATACGCAGTATTTT.